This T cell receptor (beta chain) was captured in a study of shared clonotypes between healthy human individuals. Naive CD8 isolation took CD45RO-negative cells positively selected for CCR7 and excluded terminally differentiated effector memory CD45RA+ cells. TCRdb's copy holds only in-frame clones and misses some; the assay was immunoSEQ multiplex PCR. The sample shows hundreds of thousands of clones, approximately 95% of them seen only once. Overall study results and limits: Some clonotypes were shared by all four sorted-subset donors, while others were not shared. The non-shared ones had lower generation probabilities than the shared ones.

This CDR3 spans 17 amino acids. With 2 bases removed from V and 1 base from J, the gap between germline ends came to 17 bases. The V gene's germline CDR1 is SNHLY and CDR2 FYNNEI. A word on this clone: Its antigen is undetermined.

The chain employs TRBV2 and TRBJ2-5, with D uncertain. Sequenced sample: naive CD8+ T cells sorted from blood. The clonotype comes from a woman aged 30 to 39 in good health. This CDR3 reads CASSEHATVLGQETQYF. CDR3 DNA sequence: TGTGCCAGCAGTGAACACGCGACGGTCCTAGGCCAAGAGACCCAGTACTTC.